This TCR beta chain was recovered during a study of OX40 agonist ivuxolimab in advanced cancers. About the study as a whole: Ivuxolimab, which targeted the costimulatory receptor OX40 (CD134), was an agonistic, fully human IgG2 monoclonal antibody. Intravenous ivuxolimab was administered to patients every 2 weeks at six dose levels: 0.01, 0.1, 0.3, 1.5, 3 and 10 mg/kg. Of the 50 or so patients in dose escalation, 19 had hepatocellular carcinoma, some 15 had melanoma, 9 had renal cell carcinoma and 9 had head and neck cancer. Patients were allowed to have had prior anti-PD-1, anti-PD-L1 or anti-CTLA-4 therapy, and approximately 40% of the dose-escalation patients had been treated with checkpoint inhibitors. In the dose-escalation cohort, 70% to 90% of patients were male, and the mean age was roughly 60 years with a range of roughly 23 to 79. The purpose of peripheral TCRbeta sequencing was to test whether ivuxolimab changed TCR sequence diversity and led to clonal T-cell expansion. Partial responses occurred in three dose-escalation patients, of whom one had hepatocellular carcinoma and two had cutaneous melanoma. The paper reports the monotherapy dose-escalation portion (N ≈ 50 patients) of the phase I ivuxolimab trial. Study-level results and caveats: The antigen specificity of the clonally expanded peripheral T cells was not determined. Clonal expansion of both CD4+ and CD8+ blood T cells was observed from baseline to week 6 at doses 0.1 to 3.0 mg/kg. After ivuxolimab, expanded clones were on average more numerous among CD8+ T cells than among CD4+ T cells. In the 0.1-3.0 mg/kg groups, partial responders had among the lowest normalized peripheral clonal expansion, particularly in CD8+ T cells. Low levels of normalized T-cell clonal expansion were also seen in some nonresponding patients.

The trial excluded patients who had a history of autoimmune disease or who were on systemic immunosuppression. In every dose cohort, peripheral blood was drawn for TCR sequencing at baseline, cycle 4 day 1, and cycle 7 day 1. Samples came from an open-label, multicenter, first-in-human phase I dose-escalation trial of ivuxolimab. Adults with locally advanced or metastatic head and neck squamous cell, hepatocellular, melanoma or renal cell carcinoma were enrolled in the trial. Before TCR sequencing, CD4+ and CD8+ T cells were separately sorted from peripheral blood. A distance of 10 bases separates the germline ends of V and J, which lose 0 bases and 4 bases respectively. Reading the germline V gene gives CDR1 SGHRS and CDR2 YFSETQ. Inclusive of the bounding cysteine and phenylalanine, the CDR3 is 14 residues long. Of the read, only the CDR3 DNA is kept; its 42 bases are in frame from base 1. For sequencing of the TCRbeta CDR3 region, genomic DNA was extracted from the sorted cells. The immunoSEQ Assay was used for sequencing of TCRbeta CDR3 regions. The table was pulled from immuneACCESS by TCRdb, which kept in-frame rearrangements only. Such tables lose some clones; where checked, under half of the loss comes from unresolved V genes, and the rest has no known cause. This sample comprises about 87,000 clones, roughly 89% of them detected only once. The ten largest clones represent around 1.5% of the sample.

On this clone: The clone's antigen remains unknown. Per-base quality was not reported, and no clone a single base away is much larger than it.

The sequence was obtained from an adult with an advanced solid tumor such as melanoma, head and neck, liver or kidney cancer. This material consisted of CD4+ or CD8+ T cells sorted from blood, taken in a trial of the OX40 agonist ivuxolimab. In this chain, TRBV5-1 is recombined with TRBJ2-5; the D gene identity is not certain. The nucleotides read TGCGCCAGCAGCTTGGGCCCCTCGGGAGAGACCCAGTACTTC. This is translated as CASSLGPSGETQYF.